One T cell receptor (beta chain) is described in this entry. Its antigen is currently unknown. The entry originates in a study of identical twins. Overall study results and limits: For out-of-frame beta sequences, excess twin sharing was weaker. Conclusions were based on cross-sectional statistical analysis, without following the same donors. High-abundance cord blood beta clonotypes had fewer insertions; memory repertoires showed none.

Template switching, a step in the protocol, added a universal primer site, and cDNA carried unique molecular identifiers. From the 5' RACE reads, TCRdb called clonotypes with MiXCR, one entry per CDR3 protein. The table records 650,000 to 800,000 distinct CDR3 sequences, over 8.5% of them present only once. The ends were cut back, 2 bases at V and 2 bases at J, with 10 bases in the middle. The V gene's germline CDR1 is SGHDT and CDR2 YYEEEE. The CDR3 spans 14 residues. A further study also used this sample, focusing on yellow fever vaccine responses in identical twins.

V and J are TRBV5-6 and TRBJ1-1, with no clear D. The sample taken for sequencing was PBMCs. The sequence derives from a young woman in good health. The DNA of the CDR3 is TGTGCCAGCAGCTTAGTGGTGTTCAACACTGAAGCTTTCTTT. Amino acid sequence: CASSLVVFNTEAFF.